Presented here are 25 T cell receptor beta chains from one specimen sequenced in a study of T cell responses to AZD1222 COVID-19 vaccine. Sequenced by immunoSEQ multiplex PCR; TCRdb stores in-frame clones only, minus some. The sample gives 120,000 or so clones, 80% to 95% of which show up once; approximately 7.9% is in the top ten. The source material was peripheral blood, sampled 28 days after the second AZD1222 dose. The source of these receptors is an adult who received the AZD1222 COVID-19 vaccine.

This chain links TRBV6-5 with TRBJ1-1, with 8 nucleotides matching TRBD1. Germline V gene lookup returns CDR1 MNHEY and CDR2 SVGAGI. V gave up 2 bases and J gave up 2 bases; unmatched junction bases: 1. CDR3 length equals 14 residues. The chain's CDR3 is CASSYGQGNTEAFF. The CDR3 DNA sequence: TGTGCCAGCAGTTACGGACAGGGAAACACTGAAGCTTTCTTT.

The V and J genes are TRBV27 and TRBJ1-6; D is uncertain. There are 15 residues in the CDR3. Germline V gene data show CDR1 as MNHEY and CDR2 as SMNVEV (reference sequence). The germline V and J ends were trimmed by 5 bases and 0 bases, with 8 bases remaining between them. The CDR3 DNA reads TGTGCCAGCAGTCCTACCAGCTCCTATAATTCACCCCTCCACTTT. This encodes CASSPTSSYNSPLHF.

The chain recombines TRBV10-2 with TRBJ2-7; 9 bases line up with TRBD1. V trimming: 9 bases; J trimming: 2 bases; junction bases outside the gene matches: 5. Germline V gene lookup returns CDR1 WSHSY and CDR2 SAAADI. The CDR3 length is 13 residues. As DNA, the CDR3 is TGCGCCAGTTACAGGGGGCAGACCTACGAGCAGTACTTC. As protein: CASYRGQTYEQYF.

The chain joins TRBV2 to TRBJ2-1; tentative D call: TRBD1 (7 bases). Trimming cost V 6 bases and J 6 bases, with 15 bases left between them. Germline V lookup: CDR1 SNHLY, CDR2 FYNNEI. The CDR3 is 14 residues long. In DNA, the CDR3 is TGTGCCAGCAGAGACAGGGAGGTCACCAATGAGCAGTTCTTC. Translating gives CASRDREVTNEQFF.

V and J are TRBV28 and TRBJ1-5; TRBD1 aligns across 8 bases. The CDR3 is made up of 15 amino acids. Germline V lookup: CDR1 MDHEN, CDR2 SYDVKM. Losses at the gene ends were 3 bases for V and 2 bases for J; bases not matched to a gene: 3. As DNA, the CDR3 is TGTGCCAGCAGTTTTGACAGGGGTGGCAATCAGCCCCAGCATTTT. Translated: CASSFDRGGNQPQHF.

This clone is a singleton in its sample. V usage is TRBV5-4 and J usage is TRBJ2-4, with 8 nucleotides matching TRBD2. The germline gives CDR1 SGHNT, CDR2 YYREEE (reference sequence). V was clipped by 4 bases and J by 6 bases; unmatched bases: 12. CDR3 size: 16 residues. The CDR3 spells CASSPVLGGALNIQYF. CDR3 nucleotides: TGTGCCAGCAGCCCGGTCCTCGGGGGGGCCCTAAACATTCAGTACTTC.

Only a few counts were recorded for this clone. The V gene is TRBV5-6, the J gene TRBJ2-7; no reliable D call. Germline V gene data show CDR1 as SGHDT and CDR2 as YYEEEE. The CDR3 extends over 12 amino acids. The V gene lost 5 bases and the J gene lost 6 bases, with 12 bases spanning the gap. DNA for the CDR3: TGTGCCAGCAGTGCCTCAAGCCGCGAGCAGTACTTC. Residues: CASSASSREQYF. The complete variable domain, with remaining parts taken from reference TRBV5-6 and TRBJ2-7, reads DAGVTQSPTHLIKTRGQQVTLRCSPKSGHDTVSWYQQALGQGPQFIFQYYEEEERQRGNFPDRFSGHQFPNYSSELNVNALLLGDSALYLCASSASSREQYFGPGTRLTVT.

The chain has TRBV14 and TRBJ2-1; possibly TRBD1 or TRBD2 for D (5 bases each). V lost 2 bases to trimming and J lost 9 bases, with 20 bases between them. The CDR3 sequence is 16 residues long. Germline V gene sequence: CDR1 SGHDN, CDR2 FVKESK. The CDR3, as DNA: TGTGCCAGCAGCCAACTCGGGACCAGCCGTATTAGTGAGCAGTTCTTC. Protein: CASSQLGTSRISEQFF.

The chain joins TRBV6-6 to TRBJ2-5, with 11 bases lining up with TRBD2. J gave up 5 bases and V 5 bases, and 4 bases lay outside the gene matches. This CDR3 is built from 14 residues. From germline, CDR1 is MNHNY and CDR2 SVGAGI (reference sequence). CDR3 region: CASSGRTSGETQYF. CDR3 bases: TGTGCCAGCAGTGGGCGGACTAGCGGGGAGACCCAGTACTTC.

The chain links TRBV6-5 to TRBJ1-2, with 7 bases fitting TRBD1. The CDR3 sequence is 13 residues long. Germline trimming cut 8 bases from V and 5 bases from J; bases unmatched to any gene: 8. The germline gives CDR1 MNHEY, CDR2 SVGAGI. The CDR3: CASRTDRSYGYTF. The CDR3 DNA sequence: TGTGCCAGCCGGACGGACAGGTCTTATGGCTACACCTTC.

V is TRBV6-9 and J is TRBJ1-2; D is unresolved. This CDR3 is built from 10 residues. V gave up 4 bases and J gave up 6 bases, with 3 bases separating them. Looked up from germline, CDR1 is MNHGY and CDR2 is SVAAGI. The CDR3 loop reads CASSSNGYTF. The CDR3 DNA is TGTGCCAGCAGTTCCAATGGCTACACCTTC.

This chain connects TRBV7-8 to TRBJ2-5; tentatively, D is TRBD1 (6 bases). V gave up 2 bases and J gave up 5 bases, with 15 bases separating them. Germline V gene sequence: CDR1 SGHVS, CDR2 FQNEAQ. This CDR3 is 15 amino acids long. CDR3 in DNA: TGTGCCAGCAGCTTACAAGGGGGATCCTGGGAGACCCAGTACTTC. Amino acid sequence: CASSLQGGSWETQYF.

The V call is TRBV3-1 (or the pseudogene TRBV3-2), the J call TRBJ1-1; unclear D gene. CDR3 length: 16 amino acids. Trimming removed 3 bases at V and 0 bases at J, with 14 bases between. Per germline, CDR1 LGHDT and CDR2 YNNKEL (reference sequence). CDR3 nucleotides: TGTGCCAGCAGCCAGCGGGAGCTCACGGTGAACACTGAAGCTTTCTTT. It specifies CASSQRELTVNTEAFF.

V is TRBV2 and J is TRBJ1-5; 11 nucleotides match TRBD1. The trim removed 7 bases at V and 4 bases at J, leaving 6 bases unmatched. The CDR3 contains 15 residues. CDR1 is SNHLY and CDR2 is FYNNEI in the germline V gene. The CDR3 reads CASNSGTGGNQPQHF. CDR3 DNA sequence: TGTGCCAGCAATTCCGGGACAGGGGGAAATCAGCCCCAGCATTTT.

Here the CDR3 DNA reads TGTGCCAGCAGCTTCAGTAGGTGGGACACCGGGGAGCTGTTTTTT. It specifies CASSFSRWDTGELFF. V usage is TRBV11-2 and J usage is TRBJ2-2, with D unclear. This CDR3 is built from 15 residues. Germline V gene data show CDR1 as SGHAT and CDR2 as FQNNGV. Trimming removed 3 bases from V and 3 bases from J, with 11 bases in between.

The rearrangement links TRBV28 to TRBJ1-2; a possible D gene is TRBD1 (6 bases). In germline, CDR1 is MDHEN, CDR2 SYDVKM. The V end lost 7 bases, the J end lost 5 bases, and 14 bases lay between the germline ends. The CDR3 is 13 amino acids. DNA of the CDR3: TGTGCCAGCACCGGACAGAAAGGGTATGGCTACACCTTC. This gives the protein CASTGQKGYGYTF.

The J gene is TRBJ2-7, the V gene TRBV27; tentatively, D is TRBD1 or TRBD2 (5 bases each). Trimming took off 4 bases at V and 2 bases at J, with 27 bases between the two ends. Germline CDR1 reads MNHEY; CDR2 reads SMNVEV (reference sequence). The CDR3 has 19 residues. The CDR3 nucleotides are TGTGCCAGCAGTTCCCCGCAGGGTATTCGGAGGCTAGGTACCTACGAGCAGTACTTC. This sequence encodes CASSSPQGIRRLGTYEQYF.

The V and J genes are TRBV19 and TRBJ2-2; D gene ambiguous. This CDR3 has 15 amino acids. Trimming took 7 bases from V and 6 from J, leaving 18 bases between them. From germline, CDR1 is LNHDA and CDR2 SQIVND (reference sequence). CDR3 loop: CASNPGSLPPGELFF. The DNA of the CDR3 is TGTGCCAGTAACCCCGGATCTCTTCCCCCCGGGGAGCTGTTTTTT.

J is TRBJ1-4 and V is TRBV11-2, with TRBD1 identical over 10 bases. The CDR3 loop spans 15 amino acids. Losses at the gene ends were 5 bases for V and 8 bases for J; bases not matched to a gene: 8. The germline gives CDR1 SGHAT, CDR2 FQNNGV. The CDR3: CASSRTGGIGEKLFF. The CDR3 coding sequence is TGTGCCAGCAGCCGGACAGGGGGTATCGGGGAAAAACTGTTTTTT.

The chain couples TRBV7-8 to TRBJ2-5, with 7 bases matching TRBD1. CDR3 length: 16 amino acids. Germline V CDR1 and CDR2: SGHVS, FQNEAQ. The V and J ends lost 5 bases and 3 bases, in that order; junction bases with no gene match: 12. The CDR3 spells CASSILPTGYEETQYF. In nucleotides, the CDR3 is TGTGCCAGCAGCATACTCCCGACAGGGTACGAAGAGACCCAGTACTTC.

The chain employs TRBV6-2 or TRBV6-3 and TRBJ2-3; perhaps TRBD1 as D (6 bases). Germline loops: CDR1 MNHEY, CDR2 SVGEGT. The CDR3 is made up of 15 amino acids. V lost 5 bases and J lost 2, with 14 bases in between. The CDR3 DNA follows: TGTGCCAGCAGTACCGCCCGGGACAACACAGATACGCAGTATTTT. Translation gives CASSTARDNTDTQYF.

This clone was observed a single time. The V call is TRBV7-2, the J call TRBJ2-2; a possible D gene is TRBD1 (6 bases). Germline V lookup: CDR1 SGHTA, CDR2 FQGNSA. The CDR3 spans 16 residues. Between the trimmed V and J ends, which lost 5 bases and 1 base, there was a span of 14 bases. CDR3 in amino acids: CASSPQGLLNTGELFF. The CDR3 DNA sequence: TGTGCCAGCAGCCCCCAGGGGTTGCTGAACACCGGGGAGCTGTTTTTT.

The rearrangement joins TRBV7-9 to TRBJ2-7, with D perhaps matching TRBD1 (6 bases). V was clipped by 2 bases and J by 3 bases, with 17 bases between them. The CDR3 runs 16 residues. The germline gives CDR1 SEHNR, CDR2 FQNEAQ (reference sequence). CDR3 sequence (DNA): TGTGCCAGCAGCTTACTCTCAGCAGGGGTCGTCTACGAGCAGTACTTC. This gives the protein CASSLLSAGVVYEQYF.

The CDR3 DNA is TGTGCCAGCAGTTTAGGCGGGGGGGCCCCCGGGGAGCTGTTTTTT. It translates to CASSLGGGAPGELFF. This chain links TRBV28 with TRBJ2-2; TRBD2 agrees at 9 bases. This CDR3 is built from 15 residues. The V and J ends lost 2 bases and 6 bases, in that order; junction bases with no gene match: 4. Germline V lookup: CDR1 MDHEN, CDR2 SYDVKM.

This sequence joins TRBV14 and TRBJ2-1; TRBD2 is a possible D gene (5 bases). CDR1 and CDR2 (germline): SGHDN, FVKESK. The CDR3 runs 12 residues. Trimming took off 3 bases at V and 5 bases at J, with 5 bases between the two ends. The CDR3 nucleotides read TGTGCCAGCAGCCAGGGAGACAATGAGCAGTTCTTC. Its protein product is CASSQGDNEQFF. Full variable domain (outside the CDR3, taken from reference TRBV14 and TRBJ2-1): EAGVTQFPSHSVIEKGQTVTLRCDPISGHDNLYWYRRVMGKEIKFLLHFVKESKQDESGMPNNRFLAERTGGTYSTLKVQPAELEDSGVYFCASSQGDNEQFFGPGTRLTVL.